A selection of T cell receptor beta chains follows, all from one sample in a study of T cell responses to AZD1222 COVID-19 vaccine. Using immunoSEQ multiplex PCR, the repertoire was profiled, and TCRdb retains in-frame clones only, with some absent. The sample holds 100,000 to 150,000 clones; roughly nine tenths are singletons and the top ten take 25% to 35%. Material: peripheral blood, obtained on day 0 of AZD1222 vaccination. The receptors shown here come from an adult in good health. The CDR3 runs from the conserved cysteine through the conserved F or W. The order of the fields is clone size, J gene, D gene, V gene, CDR3 protein, CDR3 DNA. D genes are given only for firm matches. Where a row states a size, it is once, few, many or the class of an expanded clone; other rows omit it.

abundance: once
j_gene: TRBJ1-2
d_gene: TRBD1
v_gene: TRBV7-8
CDR3aa: CASSLQPGQAFYGYTF
CDR3nt: TGTGCCAGCAGCTTACAGCCCGGACAGGCCTTCTATGGCTACACCTTC

abundance: .
j_gene: TRBJ1-2
d_gene: .
v_gene: TRBV18
CDR3aa: CASSPAQGGYYGYTF
CDR3nt: TGTGCCAGCTCACCAGCCCAGGGTGGATACTATGGCTACACCTTC

abundance: few
j_gene: TRBJ1-2
d_gene: TRBD1
v_gene: TRBV5-6
CDR3aa: CASRETGHGYTF
CDR3nt: TGTGCCAGCAGGGAGACAGGGCATGGCTACACCTTC

abundance: .
j_gene: TRBJ1-3
d_gene: .
v_gene: TRBV19
CDR3aa: CASSISGNTIYF
CDR3nt: TGTGCCAGTAGTATTTCTGGAAACACCATATATTTT

abundance: .
j_gene: TRBJ1-5
d_gene: .
v_gene: TRBV2
CDR3aa: CASRATNSNQPQHF
CDR3nt: TGTGCCAGCAGGGCAACCAATAGCAATCAGCCCCAGCATTTT

abundance: once
j_gene: TRBJ2-4
d_gene: .
v_gene: TRBV2
CDR3aa: CASSEAALGPLAKNIQYF
CDR3nt: TGTGCCAGCAGTGAAGCCGCACTAGGCCCGCTAGCCAAAAACATTCAGTACTTC

abundance: .
j_gene: TRBJ1-6
d_gene: .
v_gene: TRBV5-1
CDR3aa: CASSSDSPNNSPLHF
CDR3nt: TGCGCCAGCAGCTCGGACAGTCCCAATAATTCACCCCTCCACTTT

abundance: .
j_gene: TRBJ2-3
d_gene: .
v_gene: TRBV9
CDR3aa: CASSYGGSGSTDTQYF
CDR3nt: TGTGCCAGCAGCTACGGTGGTAGCGGCAGCACAGATACGCAGTATTTT

abundance: .
j_gene: TRBJ1-5
d_gene: .
v_gene: TRBV2
CDR3aa: CASNRLSNQPQHF
CDR3nt: TGTGCCAGTAACAGGCTTAGCAATCAGCCCCAGCATTTT

abundance: many
j_gene: TRBJ2-5
d_gene: .
v_gene: TRBV27
CDR3aa: CASSRVGVGETQYF
CDR3nt: TGTGCCAGCAGTCGGGTCGGCGTAGGGGAGACCCAGTACTTC

abundance: .
j_gene: TRBJ1-5
d_gene: .
v_gene: TRBV6-5
CDR3aa: CASIGDSNQPQHF
CDR3nt: TGTGCCAGCATCGGGGATAGCAATCAGCCCCAGCATTTT

abundance: once
j_gene: TRBJ2-5
d_gene: .
v_gene: TRBV7-6
CDR3aa: CASSLRIREQETQYF
CDR3nt: TGTGCCAGCAGCTTACGTATCAGGGAACAAGAGACCCAGTACTTC

abundance: once
j_gene: TRBJ1-4
d_gene: .
v_gene: TRBV6-5
CDR3aa: CASRLTRRGEKLFF
CDR3nt: TGTGCCAGCAGACTTACCAGGAGGGGGGAAAAACTGTTTTTT

abundance: .
j_gene: TRBJ2-3
d_gene: TRBD2
v_gene: TRBV24-1
CDR3aa: CATSDSGLADTQYF
CDR3nt: TGTGCCACCAGTGATAGCGGACTAGCAGATACGCAGTATTTT

abundance: .
j_gene: TRBJ1-1
d_gene: .
v_gene: TRBV7-3
CDR3aa: CASRTQGDTEAFF
CDR3nt: TGTGCCAGCAGAACACAAGGAGACACTGAAGCTTTCTTT

abundance: .
j_gene: TRBJ1-6
d_gene: .
v_gene: TRBV3-1/TRBV3-2
CDR3aa: CASSQDWGSPLHF
CDR3nt: TGTGCCAGCAGCCAAGACTGGGGGTCACCCCTCCACTTT